The next 31 T cell receptor beta chains were all read from a single sample in a study of CD8+ T cells in alopecia areata. cDNA reverse transcribed from extracted RNA served as the sequencing template. TCRdb's copy holds only in-frame clones and misses some; the assay was immunoSEQ multiplex PCR. The sample lists 3,500 to 5,500 clones; 60% were seen once. Sample treatment: oral pan-JAK inhibitor, 5-10 mg twice daily. Alopecia areata patients provided lesional scalp punch biopsies and peripheral blood. The sample in question was skin, obtained at roughly week 36, from a patient treated with tofacitinib. Receptors originate from a human donor with alopecia areata.

The gene calls are TRBV21-1 and TRBJ1-1; the DNA was not compared with TRBD1, the D call given in the table. TRBV21-1 is classified as a pseudogene. The CDR3 spans 14 residues. DNA of the CDR3: TGTGCCAGCAGCAAAGGTGGTGGGCCTTTTGAAGCTTTCTTT. This translates into CASSKGGGPFEAFF.

By sample share, this clone is large. The chain has TRBV19 and TRBJ2-5; no definite D call. Per germline, CDR1 LNHDA and CDR2 SQIVND (reference sequence). V was shortened by 7 bases and J by 4 bases, with 28 bases between the two germline ends. The CDR3 covers 18 residues. The CDR3 DNA sequence: TGTGCCAGTACACCCATATTTCAAACGGTAGATCCGCGAGAGACCCAGTACTTC. The encoded protein is CASTPIFQTVDPRETQYF. The full variable domain, in which reference TRBV19 and TRBJ2-5 provide the parts outside the CDR3, is DGGITQSPKYLFRKEGQNVTLSCEQNLNHDAMYWYRQDPGQGLRLIYYSQIVNDFQKGDIAEGYSVSREKKESFPLTVTSAQKNPTAFYLCASTPIFQTVDPRETQYFGPGTRLLVL.

A single count supports this clone. This chain uses TRBV5-1 with TRBJ2-7; 9 bases are shared with TRBD1. J gave up 4 bases and V 2 bases, and 4 bases lay outside the gene matches. Germline V gene data show CDR1 as SGHRS and CDR2 as YFSETQ. This CDR3 is built from 14 residues. CDR3: CASSFSGTGYEQYF. DNA of the CDR3: TGCGCCAGCAGCTTCTCCGGGACAGGGTACGAGCAGTACTTC.

In this sample, this clone is large. The V and J genes are TRBV7-2 and TRBJ2-1; 9 bases line up with TRBD1. Germline CDR1 is SGHTA and CDR2 is FQGNSA. CDR3 length equals 15 residues. V lost 5 bases, J lost 8 bases, and 10 bases stayed unmatched. The CDR3 loop reads CASSKMGQGGDEQFF. The CDR3 DNA is TGTGCCAGCAGCAAGATGGGACAGGGTGGCGATGAGCAGTTCTTC.

The chain employs TRBV29-1 and TRBJ1-5, with 8 bases that match TRBD1. The junction had 6 bases not matched to a gene; V was cut back by 4 bases and J by 7 bases. The CDR3 extends over 13 amino acids. The germline V gene encodes CDR1 SQVTM and CDR2 ANQGSEA. In DNA, the CDR3 is TGCAGCGTTGGACAGGGGCGTTTACAGCCCCAGCATTTT. This sequence encodes CSVGQGRLQPQHF.

This clone was observed once. The rearrangement uses TRBV5-8 and TRBJ2-7; no clear D. Trimming stripped 5 bases from V and 0 bases from J, with 12 bases between. The V gene's germline CDR1 is SGHTS and CDR2 YDEGEE. This CDR3 is built from 14 residues. Here the CDR3 DNA reads TGTGCCAGCAGAACAAGGAAGGGCTCCTACGAGCAGTACTTC. Its protein product is CASRTRKGSYEQYF.

The chain recombines TRBV9 with TRBJ2-6; 10 positions agree with TRBD1. The V gene's germline CDR1 is SGDLS and CDR2 YYNGEE. The CDR3 spans 16 residues. V was pared by 4 bases and J by 2 bases, with 3 bases of the junction left unmatched. CDR3 coding DNA: TGTGCCAGCAGCTCGACAGGGGGCACTGGGGCCAACGTCCTGACTTTC. Translated, it gives CASSSTGGTGANVLTF.

The chain couples TRBV7-8 to TRBJ2-2; D is uncertain. This CDR3 is built from 13 residues. CDR1 and CDR2 from the germline V gene are SGHVS and FQNEAQ. V was clipped by 1 base and J by 5 bases, with 5 bases between them. This CDR3 is CASSLVQTGELFF. CDR3 coding DNA: TGTGCCAGCAGCTTAGTGCAGACCGGGGAGCTGTTTTTT.

The chain uses TRBV7-9 and TRBJ1-2, with 7 nucleotides matching TRBD1. The junction had 5 bases not matched to a gene; V was cut back by 5 bases and J by 2 bases. Germline lookup yields CDR1 SEHNR and CDR2 FQNEAQ (reference sequence). The CDR3 has 14 amino acids. DNA for the CDR3: TGTGCCAGCAGCGGCAGGGACAGAAACTATGGCTACACCTTC. This gives the protein CASSGRDRNYGYTF. Using reference TRBV7-9 and TRBJ1-2 for the parts outside the CDR3, the full variable domain is DTGVSQNPRHKITKRGQNVTFRCDPISEHNRLYWYRQTLGQGPEFLTYFQNEAQLEKSRLLSDRFSAERPKGSFSTLEIQRTEQGDSAMYLCASSGRDRNYGYTFGSGTRLTVV.

V gene TRBV2 combines with J gene TRBJ1-5, with D possibly being TRBD1 (6 bases). From germline, CDR1 is SNHLY and CDR2 FYNNEI. This CDR3 has 13 amino acids. V lost 2 bases, J lost 6 bases, and 8 bases lay in between. The CDR3 coding sequence is TGTGCCAGCAGTGAAACAGGGTTTCAGCCCCAGCATTTT. This codes for CASSETGFQPQHF.

This clone has only a few counts. The chain has TRBV29-1 and TRBJ2-5; D remains ambiguous. From germline, CDR1 is SQVTM and CDR2 ANQGSEA. Trimming shortened V by 6 bases and J by 5 bases, and 10 bases separated the two germline ends. This CDR3 region has 11 residues. CDR3 in DNA: TGCAGCGTCCTGGGTGGGGAGACCCAGTACTTC. Translation gives CSVLGGETQYF. The entire variable domain, with the rest obtained from reference TRBV29-1 and TRBJ2-5, is as follows: SAVISQKPSRDICQRGTSLTIQCQVDSQVTMMFWYRQQPGQSLTLIATANQGSEATYESGFVIDKFPISRPNLTFSTLTVSNMSPEDSSIYLCSVLGGETQYFGPGTRLLVL.

The chain's CDR3 is CASSPPLLVTVYGYTF. The DNA of the CDR3 is TGTGCCAGCAGCCCACCCCTCCTTGTTACAGTCTATGGCTACACCTTC. The V and J genes are TRBV7-9 and TRBJ1-2; D gene uncertain. Germline CDR1 SEHNR, CDR2 FQNEAQ (reference sequence). V was pared by 5 bases and J by 4 bases, with 20 bases between. The CDR3 spans 16 residues.

Regarding this clone: Possible read error: a much larger clone is one base away. The rearrangement links TRBV5-6 to TRBJ1-1; D is possibly TRBD1 (5 bases). Germline CDR1 is SGHDT and CDR2 is YYEEEE. The CDR3 totals 12 residues. With 2 bases removed from V and 4 bases from J, the gap between germline ends came to 6 bases. CDR3 loop: CASSFGTTEAFF. CDR3 DNA sequence: TGTGCCAGCAGCTTCGGGACCACTGAAGCTTTCTTT.

In its sample, this clone was seen a few times. This chain connects TRBV29-1 to TRBJ1-5, with D hard to call. The length of the CDR3 is 13 residues. Per the germline V gene, CDR1 is SQVTM and CDR2 is ANQGSEA. V lost 3 bases to trimming and J lost 5 bases, with 11 bases between them. The CDR3, as DNA: TGCAGCGTTGACTTAGGGAGTGATCAGCCCCAGCATTTT. Its translation is CSVDLGSDQPQHF.

This rearrangement joins TRBV9 to TRBJ2-1, with 8 bases aligning to TRBD2. The CDR3 loop spans 13 amino acids. With V trimmed by 3 bases and J by 15 bases, 11 bases remained unmatched. The germline gives CDR1 SGDLS, CDR2 YYNGEE. The DNA for the CDR3 is TGTGCCAGCAGCGGGGTAGCGGGAAGGGGTTTGTTCTTC. Its protein product is CASSGVAGRGLFF. Full variable domain (remainder filled in from reference TRBV9 and TRBJ2-1): DSGVTQTPKHLITATGQRVTLRCSPRSGDLSVYWYQQSLDQGLQFLIQYYNGEERAKGNILERFSAQQFPDLHSELNLSSLELGDSALYFCASSGVAGRGLFFGPGTRLTVL.

The V call is TRBV15, the J call TRBJ2-1; the match to TRBD2 covers 12 bases. V dropped 8 bases and J dropped 7; count of bases not matched to a gene: 6. Germline V gene sequence: CDR1 LNHNV, CDR2 YYDKDF (reference sequence). This CDR3 has 14 residues. CDR3 region: CATRRTSGINEQFF. The DNA for the CDR3 is TGTGCCACCCGAAGGACTAGCGGGATTAATGAGCAGTTCTTC.

The chain is built from TRBV14 and TRBJ2-7; 7 bases are shared with TRBD2. Germline V gene data show CDR1 as SGHDN and CDR2 as FVKESK. This CDR3 is built from 15 residues. Trimming at V came to 3 bases and at J to 2 bases, leaving 7 bases not matched to a gene. CDR3 DNA: TGTGCCAGCAGCCAGTTAGCGGGTCGTACCTACGAGCAGTACTTC. Amino acid sequence: CASSQLAGRTYEQYF.

The chain recombines TRBV18 with TRBJ2-1; a weak D match, TRBD1 (6 bases). The CDR3 is 14 amino acids. The V end lost 9 bases, the J end lost 1 base, and 13 bases lay between the germline ends. Looked up from germline, CDR1 is KGHSH and CDR2 is LQKENI. The CDR3 here is CARPQGQSYNEQFF. In DNA form, the CDR3 reads TGTGCCAGGCCCCAGGGGCAGTCCTACAATGAGCAGTTCTTC.

This clone was seen only once. Written as DNA, the CDR3 is TGTGCCAGCAGCTTGGCTCCTCAGGAGACCCAGTACTTC. The encoded protein is CASSLAPQETQYF. V gene TRBV5-8 combines with J gene TRBJ2-5, with D hard to call. CDR1 is SGHTS and CDR2 is YDEGEE in the germline V gene. V lost 0 bases and J lost 5, with 8 bases in between. The CDR3 is 13 residues long.

This chain uses TRBV29-1 with TRBJ1-5, with D possibly matching TRBD1 (6 bases). The V and J ends lost 4 bases and 5 bases respectively, with 15 bases between them. This CDR3 is 14 amino acids long. Germline CDR1 SQVTM, CDR2 ANQGSEA. In DNA form, the CDR3 reads TGCAGCGTTGGTAAACAGGGTCCCGATCAGCCCCAGCATTTT. Translating gives CSVGKQGPDQPQHF.

V and J are TRBV7-3 and TRBJ2-7, with unresolved D. Looked up from germline, CDR1 is SGHTA and CDR2 is FQGTGA. Trimming pared 5 bases from V and 6 bases from J, leaving 20 bases between. CDR3 length: 15 residues. Here the CDR3 reads CASSPGPPVASEQYF. The DNA for the CDR3 is TGTGCCAGCAGCCCCGGACCCCCGGTGGCCTCCGAGCAGTACTTC. Based on the CDR3 plus reference TRBV7-3 and TRBJ2-7, the full variable domain is GAGVSQTPSNKVTEKGKYVELRCDPISGHTALYWYRQSLGQGPEFLIYFQGTGAADDSGLPNDRFFAVRPEGSVSTLKIQRTERGDSAVYLCASSPGPPVASEQYFGPGTRLTVT.

This clone was detected only once. The V gene is TRBV27, the J gene TRBJ2-3; D is unclear. The CDR3 loop spans 15 amino acids. Germline V gene lookup returns CDR1 MNHEY and CDR2 SMNVEV (reference sequence). The germline V and J ends were trimmed by 4 bases and 0 bases, with 11 bases remaining between them. As DNA, the CDR3 is TGTGCCAGCAGTTCGTACTCGTCTAGCACAGATACGCAGTATTTT. Translated, it gives CASSSYSSSTDTQYF.

This chain connects TRBV5-1 to TRBJ1-1, with D uncertain. V was shortened by 4 bases and J by 2 bases, with 18 bases between the two germline ends. The CDR3 has 16 amino acids. The germline CDR1 and CDR2 sequences are SGHRS and YFSETQ. In nucleotides, the CDR3 is TGCGCCAGCAGCCTTTCAGTGGGGAGGGTTAACACTGAAGCTTTCTTT. The encoded protein is CASSLSVGRVNTEAFF.

The chain couples TRBV29-1 to TRBJ2-3, with 9 bases identical to TRBD2. Looked up from germline, CDR1 is SQVTM and CDR2 is ANQGSEA. With V trimmed by 8 bases and J by 8 bases, 14 bases remained unmatched. The CDR3 consists of 14 residues. CDR3 DNA sequence: TGCAGCACCGTACGTAGCGGGGGCTGGGGTACGCAGTATTTT. Amino acids: CSTVRSGGWGTQYF.

The chain couples TRBV7-2 to TRBJ2-7; D unclear. CDR1 SGHTA and CDR2 FQGNSA come from the germline V gene. CDR3 size: 14 residues. The V gene lost 5 bases and the J gene lost 0 bases, with 11 bases spanning the gap. Here the CDR3 reads CASSPLVLSYEQYF. The CDR3 nucleotides read TGTGCCAGCAGCCCGCTCGTCCTCTCCTACGAGCAGTACTTC.

The chain joins TRBV6-1 to TRBJ2-7; D ambiguous. Deletions cut 3 bases from V and 7 bases from J, with 7 bases between. Germline V gives CDR1 MNHNS, CDR2 SASEGT. The CDR3 consists of 11 residues. DNA of the CDR3: TGTGCCAGCAGTGACATCGGGGAGCAGTACTTC. Its protein product is CASSDIGEQYF.

The chain links TRBV27 to TRBJ2-7, with D perhaps matching TRBD1 (5 bases). Germline V gene lookup returns CDR1 MNHEY and CDR2 SMNVEV (reference sequence). The CDR3 runs 17 residues. The V end was cut by 6 bases, the J end by 3 bases, with 24 bases between. Here the CDR3 DNA reads TGTGCCAGCAGCCCTCAGGGTATAACCCCAAAATTCTACGAGCAGTACTTC. Translating it yields CASSPQGITPKFYEQYF.

V usage is TRBV6-1 and J usage is TRBJ1-5, with a weak D call TRBD1 (5 bases). V was shortened by 7 bases and J by 6 bases, with 19 bases between the two germline ends. The CDR3 sequence is 15 residues long. CDR1 and CDR2 from the germline V gene are MNHNS and SASEGT. The DNA of the CDR3 is TGTGCCAGCAAGATGACAGAGTATAGTACTCAGCCCCAGCATTTT. It codes for CASKMTEYSTQPQHF.

Note on this clone: The same CDR3 can be traced to other DNA sequences in this sample. The rearrangement links TRBV9 to TRBJ2-1; TRBD2 is a possible D gene (7 bases). V shed 0 bases and J shed 2 bases, with 12 bases lying between them. The CDR3 length is 16 residues. Germline CDR1 SGDLS, CDR2 YYNGEE. CDR3 DNA: TGTGCCAGCAGCGTAGAACCGGGGGGCACCTACAATGAGCAGTTCTTC. The encoded protein is CASSVEPGGTYNEQFF.

The J gene is TRBJ2-4, the V gene TRBV5-4, with 9 bases aligning to TRBD2. This CDR3 is built from 14 residues. V shed 2 bases and J 8 bases; nucleotides not matched to a gene: 5. Per germline, CDR1 SGHNT and CDR2 YYREEE (reference sequence). CDR3 nucleotides: TGTGCCAGCAGCTTTAGCGGGAGCTTTTACATTCAGTACTTC. Encoded protein: CASSFSGSFYIQYF.

The CDR3 region is CAISESTLAGARYEQYF. The CDR3 DNA sequence: TGTGCCATCAGTGAGTCGACTCTAGCGGGAGCGCGCTACGAGCAGTACTTC. This chain uses TRBV10-3 with TRBJ2-7; 10 bases map to TRBD2. V lost 0 bases to trimming and J lost 3 bases; unmatched junction nucleotides: 8. This CDR3 comprises 17 residues. Germline V gene sequence: CDR1 ENHRY, CDR2 SYGVKD.